This T cell receptor (beta chain) was profiled in a study of T cells in Graves' hyperthyroidism and ophthalmopathy. Study-wide context: It was at initial diagnosis, before any treatment, that peripheral blood was collected.

The TCR beta CDR3 regions underwent amplification using RNA transcripts as the source. Researchers ran a first-round RT-PCR on the TCR CDR3 using the HTBI primer set. From the multiplex PCR reads, TCRdb called clonotypes with MiXCR, one entry per CDR3 protein. The sample carries approximately 400,000 distinct CDR3 sequences, approximately 13% recorded once. Regarding this clonotype: The antigen remains unidentified.

Broader study findings: Most thyroid clonotypes with frequency above 0.001 were detected in blood.

Orbital computed tomography, thyroid ultrasound, serum thyroxine and TRAb, and clinical symptoms together informed the diagnoses. The PBMCs were sourced from fresh peripheral blood (around 10 ml). The receptor was derived from a man aged 25-45 years with Graves' hyperthyroidism that later progressed to Graves' ophthalmopathy. The sequencing input was blood.

The CDR3 loop is CAWGEGLEQYF. The CDR3 coding sequence is TGTGCCTGGGGCGAGGGTCTGGAGCAGTACTTC. The chain carries TRBV30 and TRBJ2-7, with D possibly being TRBD2 (5 bases). The CDR3 covers 11 residues. In germline, CDR1 is GTSNPN, CDR2 SVGIG (reference sequence). V shed 5 bases and J shed 7 bases, with 12 bases lying between them. Using reference TRBV30 and TRBJ2-7 for the parts outside the CDR3, the full variable domain is SQTIHQWPATLVQPVGSPLSLECTVEGTSNPNLYWYRQAAGRGLQLLFYSVGIGQISSEVPQNLSASRPQDRQFILSSKKLLLSDSGFYLCAWGEGLEQYFGPGTRLTVT.